A selection of T cell receptor beta chains follows, all from one sample in a study of blood T cell repertoires in COVID-19. Only in-frame clones appear in the TCRdb table, and some are missing; sequencing was by immunoSEQ multiplex PCR. The table has tens of thousands of clones, about nine tenths seen once; the top ten hold around 2.9%. Source material: peripheral blood. The receptors shown here come from a woman in her fifties or sixties with active or convalescent COVID-19. Both conserved end residues are part of each CDR3. Fields, in order: V gene, CDR3 length, J gene, CDR3 protein.

V: TRBV7-2; length: 15; J: TRBJ2-1; CDR3: CASSRTSGGYNEQFF
V: TRBV5-4; length: 15; J: TRBJ1-3; CDR3: CASSRTTGSGNTIYF
V: TRBV11-2; length: 15; J: TRBJ2-1; CDR3: CASSPYGTGNNEQFF
V: TRBV7-2; length: 16; J: TRBJ1-1; CDR3: CASSLVVRSSGTEAFF
V: TRBV4-1; length: 15; J: TRBJ2-7; CDR3: CASSHPSGGLYEQYF
V: TRBV5-1; length: 14; J: TRBJ2-3; CDR3: CASSLAPRGDTQYF
V: TRBV3-1/TRBV3-2; length: 14; J: TRBJ2-7; CDR3: CASSQDTMGGEQYF
V: TRBV5-1; length: 14; J: TRBJ2-7; CDR3: CASSRGLVLEEQYF
V: TRBV5-1; length: 16; J: TRBJ2-2; CDR3: CASSLLAGTNTGELFF
V: TRBV2; length: 14; J: TRBJ1-2; CDR3: CASSDGDNIYGYTF
V: TRBV24-1; length: 17; J: TRBJ1-6; CDR3: CATSDLRYEATYSPLHF
V: TRBV6-5; length: 14; J: TRBJ1-3; CDR3: CASSPGQGGNTIYF
V: TRBV2; length: 12; J: TRBJ2-7; CDR3: CASSGSWGGQYF
V: TRBV9; length: 16; J: TRBJ2-1; CDR3: CASNSGGAMAYNEQFF
V: TRBV14; length: 14; J: TRBJ1-1; CDR3: CASSRTGWNTEAFF
V: TRBV29-1; length: 13; J: TRBJ1-5; CDR3: CSVLVGGNQPQHF
V: TRBV6-2/TRBV6-3; length: 14; J: TRBJ1-3; CDR3: CASSTGASGNTIYF
V: TRBV6-1; length: 13; J: TRBJ1-6; CDR3: CASSFRQDSPLHF
V: TRBV7-9; length: 15; J: TRBJ2-3; CDR3: CASSLGSGGTDTQYF
V: TRBV11-2; length: 17; J: TRBJ1-4; CDR3: CASSPQAGTGTNEKLFF
V: TRBV6-5; length: 14; J: TRBJ2-7; CDR3: CASRSGTGFGEQYF
V: TRBV30; length: 12; J: TRBJ2-1; CDR3: CAWTKGVNEQFF
V: TRBV2; length: 15; J: TRBJ2-1; CDR3: CASRQTSGGYNEQFF
V: TRBV7-8; length: 16; J: TRBJ1-1; CDR3: CASSLQQGARGTEAFF
V: TRBV4-1; length: 15; J: TRBJ1-2; CDR3: CASSQERGQSYGYTF
V: TRBV28; length: 14; J: TRBJ1-1; CDR3: CATSPGQARTEAFF
V: TRBV18; length: 15; J: TRBJ2-3; CDR3: CASSRDRVGTDTQYF
V: TRBV18; length: 13; J: TRBJ1-2; CDR3: CASSPTNNYGYTF
V: TRBV5-8; length: 14; J: TRBJ2-1; CDR3: CASSFSGGANEQFF
V: TRBV28; length: 18; J: TRBJ2-3; CDR3: CASSPRRGTAESTDTQYF
V: TRBV19; length: 12; J: TRBJ2-3; CDR3: CASSMQTDTQYF
V: TRBV5-5; length: 15; J: TRBJ1-1; CDR3: CASSFLTGGPAEAFF
V: TRBV12-3/TRBV12-4; length: 12; J: TRBJ2-5; CDR3: CASRGEIETQYF
V: TRBV9; length: 16; J: TRBJ2-5; CDR3: CASSVYPGLVQETQYF